A single sample is the source of the 32 T cell receptor beta chains below, sequenced in a study of response to subunit inactivated influenza vaccine (dated by TCRdb to between 2018 and 2020). The library was made by RT-PCR. Data came from an Illumina HiSeq 2500. The public reads were quality trimmed at Q25 with fastp and then assembled into clones with MiXCR by TCRdb, keeping productive beta chains. For every CDR3 protein sequence, its rows merge into one entry that carries the most common genes and DNA. This sample holds 560,000 or so distinct CDR3 sequences; about 8% were observed only once. The leading ten clones occupy 10% to 15% of the sample. Sequencing was performed on PBMCs from blood, taken around 25 months after vaccination. The receptors here all came from a man between 50 and 70 years old who received an inactivated influenza vaccine. Donor details come from another sample of the same person, matched by shared clones.

This clonotype appeared a few times. This rearrangement joins TRBV25-1 to TRBJ1-3; D ambiguous. CDR3 length equals 13 residues. The germline V gene encodes CDR1 MGHDK and CDR2 SYGVNS. The V end lost 4 bases, the J end lost 0 bases, and 4 bases lay between the germline ends. The CDR3 DNA is TGTGCCAGCAGTGGGAGCTCTGGAAACACCATATATTTT. Its protein product is CASSGSSGNTIYF.

As concerns this clonotype: Sequence at one end of the junction differs from germline and may be a read error. The rearrangement links TRBV20-1 to TRBJ2-2; D is possibly TRBD1 or TRBD2 (5 bases each). Germline V gene data show CDR1 as DFQATT and CDR2 as SNEGSKA (reference sequence). The CDR3 covers 14 residues. The CDR3 here is CSARNVGPAGELVF. The CDR3 coding sequence is TGCAGTGCTAGAAACGTGGGGCCCGCCGGGGAGCTGGTTTTT.

This clonotype was observed many times. V usage is TRBV14 and J usage is TRBJ2-5; TRBD1 matches 7 bases. Germline assignment: CDR1 SGHDN and CDR2 FVKESK. The CDR3 has 13 amino acids. Trimming cost V 5 bases and J 6 bases; bases outside gene matches: 6. This chain's CDR3 is CASSIDRVKTQYF. CDR3 bases: TGTGCCAGCAGCATAGACAGGGTCAAGACCCAGTACTTC.

This clonotype came up a few times. The V gene is TRBV6-1, the J gene TRBJ2-7; 8 nucleotides align to TRBD1. V was clipped by 2 bases and J by 3 bases; unmatched bases: 12. Germline V gene sequence: CDR1 MNHNS, CDR2 SASEGT. This CDR3 spans 17 amino acids. CDR3 sequence: CASSEFSTGVEYYEQYF. DNA for the CDR3: TGTGCCAGCAGTGAATTTTCGACAGGGGTGGAATACTACGAGCAGTACTTC.

The chain has TRBV9 and TRBJ2-2; the D is unclear. V lost 3 bases and J 1 base, leaving 13 bases between the germline ends. Germline V gene sequence: CDR1 SGDLS, CDR2 YYNGEE. The CDR3 has 16 residues. The CDR3 loop reads CASSESLSLNTGELFF. CDR3 nucleotide sequence: TGTGCCAGCAGCGAATCCCTCTCCCTGAACACCGGGGAGCTGTTTTTT.

The chain employs TRBV7-2 and TRBJ2-3, with 9 bases matching TRBD2. Germline CDR1 reads SGHTA; CDR2 reads FQGNSA. This CDR3 spans 15 amino acids. Losses at the gene ends were 4 bases for V and 2 bases for J; bases not matched to a gene: 4. The chain's CDR3 is CASSWVAGATDTQYF. CDR3 DNA: TGTGCCAGCAGCTGGGTAGCGGGGGCCACAGATACGCAGTATTTT. The variable domain in full, with the rest retrieved from reference TRBV7-2 and TRBJ2-3, is GAGVSQSPSNKVTEKGKDVELRCDPISGHTALYWYRQSLGQGLEFLIYFQGNSAPDKSGLPSDRFSAERTGGSVSTLTIQRTQQEDSAVYLCASSWVAGATDTQYFGPGTRLTVL.

This clonotype was detected ten times or more. V gene TRBV12-3 or TRBV12-4 combines with J gene TRBJ1-3; D remains unclear. This CDR3 spans 15 amino acids. V dropped 6 bases and J dropped 4 bases, with 16 bases sitting between them. For the CDR3, the DNA is TGTGCCAGCAGCGCGGCAGCAGTCGGGGGAAACACCATATATTTT. Its protein product is CASSAAAVGGNTIYF.

This clonotype was counted many times. The rearrangement uses TRBV3-1 and TRBJ2-3, with a possible D match to TRBD1 (6 bases). This CDR3 has 16 residues. Per germline, CDR1 LGHDT and CDR2 YNNKEL (reference sequence). Trimming removed 3 bases from V and 1 base from J, with 14 bases in between. CDR3 in DNA: TGTGCCAGCAGCCACATCGGACAGATGGGCACAGATACGCAGTATTTT. It yields the protein CASSHIGQMGTDTQYF.

This clonotype has a count of ten or more. The chain is built from TRBV4-3 and TRBJ2-5, with a possible D match to TRBD1 (6 bases). Trimming cost V 1 base and J 4 bases, with 16 bases left between them. This CDR3 comprises 16 residues. Germline V CDR1 and CDR2: LGHNA, YSLEER. The CDR3: CASSQAGDFHGETQYF. CDR3 bases: TGCGCCAGCAGCCAAGCAGGGGATTTCCATGGAGAGACCCAGTACTTC.

V gene TRBV29-1 combines with J gene TRBJ2-7; 7 bases align to TRBD1. The V gene end was trimmed by 4 bases and the J gene end by 3 bases; junction bases not matched to a gene: 6. Looked up from germline, CDR1 is SQVTM and CDR2 is ANQGSEA. The length of the CDR3 is 13 residues. In DNA, the CDR3 is TGCAGCGTTGCTAACAGGGGCCTCTACGAGCAGTACTTC. It yields the protein CSVANRGLYEQYF.

The CDR3 DNA is TGTGCCACCAGCAGAGCGACTAGCGAGAACAATGAGCAGTTCTTC. As protein: CATSRATSENNEQFF. V usage is TRBV15 and J usage is TRBJ2-1; 8 positions agree with TRBD2. Germline CDR1 is LNHNV and CDR2 is YYDKDF (reference sequence). The J segment lost 5 bases and the V segment lost 1 base, leaving 4 bases of the junction unmatched. This CDR3 has 15 residues. Based on the CDR3 plus reference TRBV15 and TRBJ2-1, the full variable domain is DAMVIQNPRYQVTQFGKPVTLSCSQTLNHNVMYWYQQKSSQAPKLLFHYYDKDFNNEADTPDNFQSRRPNTSFCFLDIRSPGLGDTAMYLCATSRATSENNEQFFGPGTRLTVL.

In its sample, this clonotype was seen many times. The gene calls are TRBV7-2 and TRBJ2-1; D remains unclear. Germline CDR1 SGHTA, CDR2 FQGNSA. This CDR3 is built from 12 residues. V lost 5 bases and J lost 9, with 11 bases in between. The CDR3 loop reads CASSPPTVEQFF. CDR3 coding DNA: TGTGCCAGCAGCCCCCCCACAGTTGAGCAGTTCTTC.

This clonotype was seen repeatedly, ten times or more. This sequence joins TRBV11-2 and TRBJ2-1; D remains unclear. V was trimmed by 4 bases and J by 2 bases, leaving 9 bases between them. The CDR3 totals 14 residues. CDR1 and CDR2 from the germline V gene are SGHAT and FQNNGV. CDR3 sequence (DNA): TGTGCCAGCAGCTCCCAAGCTACCTACAATGAGCAGTTCTTC. Its protein is CASSSQATYNEQFF.

At least ten counts were recorded for this clonotype. V gene TRBV6-2 or TRBV6-3 combines with J gene TRBJ1-5; D uncertain. The CDR3 spans 11 residues. Per the germline V gene, CDR1 is MNHEY and CDR2 is SVGEGT. The germline V and J ends were trimmed by 4 bases and 10 bases, with 8 bases remaining between them. CDR3 residues: CASSFPDPQHF. For the CDR3, the DNA is TGTGCCAGCAGTTTCCCTGATCCCCAGCATTTT.

This clonotype was observed at least ten times. J is TRBJ2-3 and V is TRBV10-3; D remains unclear. The CDR3 length is 13 residues. Germline CDR1 is ENHRY and CDR2 is SYGVKD. Trimming cost V 5 bases and J 3 bases, with 9 bases left between them. CDR3: CAISPDQTDTQYF. DNA for the CDR3: TGTGCCATCAGTCCGGACCAAACAGATACGCAGTATTTT.

This clonotype was counted a few times. This chain joins TRBV29-1 and TRBJ2-3; no firm D call. The V end was cut by 0 bases, the J end by 4 bases, with 5 bases between. The germline V gene encodes CDR1 SQVTM and CDR2 ANQGSEA. The CDR3 has 12 amino acids. Here the CDR3 DNA reads TGCAGCGTTGAAGAGAGCCCAGATACGCAGTATTTT. This gives the protein CSVEESPDTQYF.

This clonotype has more than one count but fewer than ten. The V call is TRBV6-5, the J call TRBJ2-6, with D tentatively TRBD1 or TRBD2 (6 bases each). Germline-derived CDR1 and CDR2 are MNHEY and SVGAGI. The CDR3 is 15 residues long. The V gene lost 2 bases and the J gene lost 4 bases, with 9 bases spanning the gap. This CDR3 reads CASSYRGPGANVLTF. The CDR3 coding sequence is TGTGCCAGCAGTTACCGGGGGCCCGGGGCCAACGTCCTGACTTTC.

In its sample, this clonotype was seen many times. The chain couples TRBV29-1 to TRBJ1-1; D call uncertain. Trimming stripped 2 bases from V and 1 base from J, with 11 bases between. Germline V gene lookup returns CDR1 SQVTM and CDR2 ANQGSEA. The CDR3 consists of 14 residues. This CDR3 is CSVEPPARNTEAFF. The CDR3 DNA is TGCAGCGTTGAACCCCCGGCCAGGAACACTGAAGCTTTCTTT. Using reference TRBV29-1 and TRBJ1-1 for the parts outside the CDR3, the full variable domain is SAVISQKPSRDICQRGTSLTIQCQVDSQVTMMFWYRQQPGQSLTLIATANQGSEATYESGFVIDKFPISRPNLTFSTLTVSNMSPEDSSIYLCSVEPPARNTEAFFGQGTRLTVV.

The chain is built from TRBV29-1 and TRBJ2-7; D gene ambiguous. The CDR3 is made up of 11 amino acids. The V gene lost 6 bases and the J gene lost 3 bases, with 9 bases spanning the gap. Germline CDR1 SQVTM, CDR2 ANQGSEA. The CDR3 nucleotides read TGCAGCGTCGCTTCGGACTACGAGCAGTACTTC. This encodes CSVASDYEQYF.

This chain links TRBV7-2 with TRBJ2-7, with D tentatively TRBD2 (6 bases). This CDR3 comprises 14 residues. Germline CDR1 is SGHTA and CDR2 is FQGNSA. V dropped 8 bases and J dropped 7 bases, with 21 bases sitting between them. As DNA, the CDR3 is TGTGCCAGCTATCCCGACCGGGAGCCTGGTGAGCAGTACTTC. It translates to CASYPDREPGEQYF.

The genes are TRBV29-1 and TRBJ2-7, with 12 bases lining up with TRBD1. The CDR3 length is 14 residues. Germline values: CDR1 SQVTM, CDR2 ANQGSEA. V shed 6 bases, J shed 9 bases, and the junction held 12 bases outside the gene matches. Here the CDR3 reads CSVAGTGGAKLQYF. In DNA, the CDR3 is TGCAGCGTCGCCGGGACAGGGGGCGCGAAATTGCAGTACTTC.

This clonotype was counted between two and nine times. This chain connects TRBV27 to TRBJ2-3, with D possibly called TRBD1 or TRBD2 (6 bases each). The germline V gene encodes CDR1 MNHEY and CDR2 SMNVEV (reference sequence). The length of the CDR3 is 17 residues. The V end was cut by 6 bases, the J end by 1 base, with 20 bases between. The CDR3 DNA follows: TGTGCCAGCAGCCCACCTTGGGGGCGGGGACGCACAGATACGCAGTATTTT. Translation gives CASSPPWGRGRTDTQYF.

This chain uses TRBV28 with TRBJ2-7; D perhaps matches TRBD2 (6 bases). Germline V CDR1 and CDR2: MDHEN, SYDVKM. Trimming stripped 3 bases from V and 6 bases from J, with 15 bases between. This CDR3 is 14 amino acids long. CDR3: CASSFEGGWVEQYF. For the CDR3, the DNA is TGTGCCAGCAGTTTTGAGGGAGGCTGGGTCGAGCAGTACTTC.

This clonotype showed up many times. V is TRBV24-1 and J is TRBJ2-1; 8 positions agree with TRBD2. After removal of 0 bases from V and 7 bases from J, the junction contained 10 bases not matched to a gene. This CDR3 is 17 amino acids long. Looked up from germline, CDR1 is KGHDR and CDR2 is SFDVKD. The DNA of the CDR3 is TGTGCCACCAGTGATTTGTCTAGCGGGCCTCACCTGAATGAGCAGTTCTTC. The encoded protein is CATSDLSSGPHLNEQFF.

The V gene is TRBV20-1, the J gene TRBJ1-2; perhaps TRBD1 as D (5 bases). Germline V gene data show CDR1 as DFQATT and CDR2 as SNEGSKA (reference sequence). Trimming left V 3 bases short and J 8 bases short, with 13 bases between. The CDR3 is made up of 12 amino acids. The CDR3: CSASAGLRGYTF. Written as DNA, the CDR3 is TGCAGTGCTAGTGCGGGGCTAAGAGGCTACACCTTC.

This clonotype was seen repeatedly, ten times or more. The chain joins TRBV7-8 to TRBJ2-7, with a weak D call TRBD2 (6 bases). Per germline, CDR1 SGHVS and CDR2 FQNEAQ. This CDR3 is built from 15 residues. Trimming shortened V by 5 bases and J by 4 bases, and 18 bases separated the two germline ends. The CDR3 coding sequence is TGTGCCAGCAGCACGTTCTCGACTAGGTTATACGAGCAGTACTTC. Protein sequence: CASSTFSTRLYEQYF.

This clonotype was observed a handful of times. The V and J genes are TRBV7-2 and TRBJ1-1, with D possibly being TRBD1 (6 bases). CDR3 length: 15 amino acids. The germline V and J ends were trimmed by 7 bases and 5 bases, with 20 bases remaining between them. Germline V CDR1 and CDR2: SGHTA, FQGNSA. As DNA, the CDR3 is TGTGCCAGCATATCGGGGGCGGGTGGTCGGACTGAAGCTTTCTTT. Translation gives CASISGAGGRTEAFF.

Many counts were recorded for this clonotype. The V gene is TRBV4-2, the J gene TRBJ2-1; D gene unclear. This CDR3 has 18 amino acids. The V gene's germline CDR1 is LGHNA and CDR2 YNFKEQ. V dropped 0 bases and J dropped 6 bases, with 21 bases sitting between them. DNA for the CDR3: TGTGCCAGCAGCCAAGAATCTCCGGGTGGCGTGTTTGCCAATGAGCAGTTCTTC. This translates into CASSQESPGGVFANEQFF.

This clonotype was seen more than once but under ten times. The CDR3 DNA follows: TGTGCCAGCAGCCAAGGAGTTTCACCCCTCCACTTT. Translated: CASSQGVSPLHF. The rearrangement links TRBV14 to TRBJ1-6, with unresolved D. In germline, CDR1 is SGHDN, CDR2 FVKESK. The CDR3 has 12 amino acids. V was pared by 1 base and J by 9 bases, with 4 bases between. Full variable domain (rest looked up from reference TRBV14 and TRBJ1-6): EAGVTQFPSHSVIEKGQTVTLRCDPISGHDNLYWYRRVMGKEIKFLLHFVKESKQDESGMPNNRFLAERTGGTYSTLKVQPAELEDSGVYFCASSQGVSPLHFGNGTRLTVT.

This clonotype was detected a few times. The chain uses TRBV10-3 and TRBJ2-7, with D perhaps TRBD1 or TRBD2 (5 bases each). Trimming pared 4 bases from V and 3 bases from J, leaving 10 bases between. Germline loops: CDR1 ENHRY, CDR2 SYGVKD. CDR3 length: 13 amino acids. The CDR3 sequence: CAISGGTDYEQYF. The CDR3 DNA reads as TGTGCCATCAGTGGGGGGACCGACTACGAGCAGTACTTC.

This clonotype was counted many times. The chain links TRBV10-3 to TRBJ1-5, with TRBD1 matching over 7 bases. The germline V gene has CDR1 ENHRY and CDR2 SYGVKD. This CDR3 spans 16 amino acids. Trimming cost V 3 bases and J 1 base; bases outside gene matches: 6. The CDR3 spells CAISDSAGGSNQPQHF. CDR3 DNA: TGTGCCATCAGTGACTCGGCAGGGGGGAGCAATCAGCCCCAGCATTTT.

This clonotype was counted ten times or more. This CDR3 is CASSLLNTGELFF. CDR3 sequence (DNA): TGTGCCAGCAGCTTGTTGAACACCGGGGAGCTGTTTTTT. The V call is TRBV7-9, the J call TRBJ2-2; D remains unclear. CDR1 SEHNR and CDR2 FQNEAQ come from the germline V gene (reference sequence). This CDR3 is built from 13 residues. With 3 bases removed from V and 1 base from J, the gap between germline ends came to 3 bases.